A single sample is the source of the 21 T cell receptor beta chains below, sequenced in a study of shared clonotypes between healthy human individuals. The assay was immunoSEQ multiplex PCR, and TCRdb's table has in-frame clones only and misses some. The sample shows 2,500,000 or so clones, less than 95% of them seen only once. The specimen sequenced was naive CD4+ T cells from PBMCs. Subset indicated: CD45RA+ positively selected. The receptor source for this set is a man aged 18 to 30 in good health. Some clones in this sample may be carry-over from other donors' samples.

The chain is built from TRBV5-3 and TRBJ1-1; D not certain. TRBV5-3 is marked as an open reading frame, function uncertain. The CDR3 spans 13 residues. Trimming removed 4 bases from V and 3 bases from J, with 10 bases in between. The CDR3 DNA reads TGTGCCAGAAGCCCCGGGAAGGACACTGAAGCTTTCTTT. Translation: CARSPGKDTEAFF.

The V and J genes are TRBV12-5 and TRBJ1-2, with a tentative D call TRBD1 (5 bases). CDR1 is LGHNT and CDR2 is FRNRAP in the germline V gene. The ends were cut back, 6 bases at V and 1 base at J, with 9 bases in the middle. The CDR3 is 13 amino acids. CDR3 residues: CASGGGLNYGYTF. DNA for the CDR3: TGTGCTAGTGGGGGGGGACTTAACTATGGCTACACCTTC.

The rearrangement links TRBV28 to TRBJ2-7, with D tentatively TRBD2 (5 bases). Trimming stripped 6 bases from V and 2 bases from J, with 11 bases between. CDR3 size: 13 residues. CDR1 and CDR2 from the germline V gene are MDHEN and SYDVKM. CDR3 amino acids: CASRKGLTYEQYF. The CDR3 nucleotides read TGTGCCAGCAGAAAAGGACTGACCTACGAGCAGTACTTC.

The chain combines TRBV19 with TRBJ1-1; D remains ambiguous. The germline gives CDR1 LNHDA, CDR2 SQIVND (reference sequence). This CDR3 is 12 amino acids long. The germline V and J ends were trimmed by 5 bases and 4 bases, with 8 bases remaining between them. As DNA, the CDR3 is TGTGCCAGTAGTGCCTCCCGCACTGAAGCTTTCTTT. This codes for CASSASRTEAFF.

The chain uses TRBV30 and TRBJ2-1, with TRBD1 matching over 8 bases. V lost 5 bases, J lost 6 bases, and 9 bases stayed unmatched. The length of the CDR3 is 14 residues. The germline V gene has CDR1 GTSNPN and CDR2 SVGIG (reference sequence). CDR3 loop: CAWGTGQVGNEQFF. CDR3 DNA sequence: TGTGCCTGGGGGACAGGCCAAGTGGGCAATGAGCAGTTCTTC.

This clone has just one count. This rearrangement joins TRBV18 to TRBJ2-1, with a weak D call TRBD2 (6 bases). The CDR3 loop spans 15 amino acids. The germline gives CDR1 KGHSH, CDR2 LQKENI. V shed 1 base and J shed 3 bases, with 10 bases lying between them. In DNA, the CDR3 is TGTGCCAGCTCACCACTGGGGACTGTCTACAATGAGCAGTTCTTC. This encodes CASSPLGTVYNEQFF.

The rearrangement uses TRBV5-4 and TRBJ2-2; TRBD2 matches at 12 bases. This CDR3 has 16 amino acids. Unmatched junction bases numbered 5, after V lost 4 bases and J lost 4 bases. CDR1 and CDR2 (germline): SGHNT, YYREEE (reference sequence). Here the CDR3 reads CASSATSGRITGELFF. CDR3 sequence (DNA): TGTGCCAGCAGCGCTACTAGCGGGAGGATCACCGGGGAGCTGTTTTTT.

The CDR3 nucleotides read TGTGCTAGTGGTTTGGTTCTCCGGCGCGGGGTAGGTGAAGCTTTCTTT. This gives the protein CASGLVLRRGVGEAFF. The chain is built from TRBV12-5 and TRBJ1-1, with D unclear. Germline V gives CDR1 LGHNT, CDR2 FRNRAP. V gave up 0 bases and J gave up 7 bases, with 18 bases separating them. This CDR3 contains 16 residues.

As for this clone: Other DNA sequences in this sample translate to the same CDR3. J is TRBJ2-1 and V is TRBV5-1; 7 bases line up with TRBD2. V lost 0 bases to trimming and J lost 1 base; unmatched junction nucleotides: 4. The CDR3 has 16 amino acids. Germline V gene sequence: CDR1 SGHRS, CDR2 YFSETQ. The CDR3 reads CASSLGGGSSYNEQFF. The CDR3 coding sequence is TGCGCCAGCAGCTTGGGGGGCGGGAGTTCCTACAATGAGCAGTTCTTC.

The chain uses TRBV7-3 and TRBJ2-2, with 12 bases lining up with TRBD2. CDR3 length: 16 amino acids. With 2 bases clipped from V and 3 bases from J, the junction kept 1 base outside the gene matches. Germline assignment: CDR1 SGHTA and CDR2 FQGTGA. CDR3 coding DNA: TGTGCCAGCAGCTTACTAGCGGGAGGGTACACCGGGGAGCTGTTTTTT. This translates into CASSLLAGGYTGELFF.

V usage is TRBV6-1 and J usage is TRBJ2-7; the D call may be TRBD1 or TRBD2 (5 bases each). Germline lookup yields CDR1 MNHNS and CDR2 SASEGT. Trimming shortened V by 0 bases and J by 6 bases, and 12 bases separated the two germline ends. This CDR3 is built from 14 residues. The CDR3 coding sequence is TGTGCCAGCAGTGAAGCTGGGGGATTCGGCGAGCAGTACTTC. It translates to CASSEAGGFGEQYF.

The rearrangement links TRBV19 to TRBJ1-5; 9 bases are a match to TRBD1. The J segment lost 7 bases and the V segment lost 4 bases, leaving 23 bases of the junction unmatched. The CDR3 is 20 amino acids. CDR1 is LNHDA and CDR2 is SQIVND in the germline V gene (reference sequence). The CDR3 loop is CASSRARRTGAVGSGQPQHF. The DNA for the CDR3 is TGTGCCAGTAGTAGAGCCCGCCGGACAGGGGCGGTGGGGTCAGGGCAGCCCCAGCATTTT.

The rearrangement links TRBV4-1 to TRBJ1-4; D gene unclear. The V end was cut by 2 bases, the J end by 1 base, with 14 bases between. This CDR3 is built from 17 residues. Per the germline V gene, CDR1 is MGHRA and CDR2 is YSYEKL. CDR3 residues: CASSQIQLGLTNEKLFF. Written as DNA, the CDR3 is TGCGCCAGCAGCCAAATCCAGTTGGGGTTAACTAATGAAAAACTGTTTTTT.

V and J are TRBV7-3 and TRBJ1-5; D is unclear. Germline assignment: CDR1 SGHTA and CDR2 FQGTGA. The CDR3 has 16 amino acids. V was cut by 1 base and J by 5 bases, with 15 bases left in between. The chain's CDR3 is CASSLMSEGLHQPQHF. The CDR3 DNA reads as TGTGCCAGCAGCTTAATGTCGGAGGGCTTGCATCAGCCCCAGCATTTT.

This sequence joins TRBV4-3 and TRBJ2-1, with 11 bases identical to TRBD2. Germline lookup yields CDR1 LGHNA and CDR2 YSLEER. The CDR3 consists of 15 residues. V dropped 3 bases and J dropped 10; count of bases not matched to a gene: 8. In DNA form, the CDR3 reads TGCGCCAGCAGCCATCGACAACTAGCGGGAGACGAGCAGTTCTTC. This sequence encodes CASSHRQLAGDEQFF.

The V and J genes are TRBV5-1 and TRBJ2-1, with TRBD2 matching over 12 bases. Germline V gives CDR1 SGHRS, CDR2 YFSETQ. Germline trimming cut 4 bases from V and 13 bases from J; bases unmatched to any gene: 18. CDR3 length: 17 amino acids. The CDR3 DNA reads as TGCGCCAGCAGCGCGGGGAAGACTAGCGGGAGCCCGGTCCCCCAGTTCTTC. This translates into CASSAGKTSGSPVPQFF.

The rearrangement joins TRBV5-4 to TRBJ2-5, with D possibly being TRBD1 or TRBD2 (6 bases each). V was cut by 4 bases and J by 11 bases, with 27 bases left in between. In germline, CDR1 is SGHNT, CDR2 YYREEE (reference sequence). CDR3 length: 16 amino acids. The CDR3 is CASSPGGTRASREQYF. The CDR3 DNA follows: TGTGCCAGCAGCCCGGGCGGGACACGGGCCTCGAGGGAGCAGTACTTC.

The gene calls are TRBV9 and TRBJ2-2, with a tentative D call TRBD1 (6 bases). The CDR3 runs 16 residues. V lost 6 bases and J lost 5, with 20 bases in between. Looked up from germline, CDR1 is SGDLS and CDR2 is YYNGEE. CDR3 loop: CASTSLAGVTTGELFF. CDR3 bases: TGTGCCAGCACCTCACTCGCAGGGGTAACGACCGGGGAGCTGTTTTTT.

J is TRBJ2-7 and V is TRBV5-8; D unclear. The CDR3 is 11 residues long. CDR1 is SGHTS, CDR2 YDEGEE, per germline. V lost 4 bases, J lost 6 bases, and 8 bases lay in between. CDR3 amino acids: CASSEYREQYF. The CDR3 DNA is TGTGCCAGCAGCGAATACCGCGAGCAGTACTTC.

The chain has TRBV5-1 and TRBJ1-4; TRBD1 agrees at 9 bases. The CDR3 totals 15 residues. Germline V gene data show CDR1 as SGHRS and CDR2 as YFSETQ. V was pared by 3 bases and J by 4 bases, with 4 bases of the junction left unmatched. In DNA form, the CDR3 reads TGCGCCAGCAGCTCATGGGACAGGGATAATGAAAAACTGTTTTTT. It translates to CASSSWDRDNEKLFF. Combining the CDR3 with reference TRBV5-1 and TRBJ1-4 gives the whole variable domain KAGVTQTPRYLIKTRGQQVTLSCSPISGHRSVSWYQQTPGQGLQFLFEYFSETQRNKGNFPGRFSGRQFSNSRSEMNVSTLELGDSALYLCASSSWDRDNEKLFFGSGTQLSVL.

The chain employs TRBV4-2 and TRBJ1-2; maybe TRBD1 (6 bases). The CDR3 length is 14 residues. With 2 bases removed from V and 4 bases from J, the gap between germline ends came to 11 bases. Germline V gene lookup returns CDR1 LGHNA and CDR2 YNFKEQ. The CDR3 region is CASSQSNRAYGYTF. The CDR3 nucleotides are TGTGCCAGCAGCCAATCTAACAGGGCCTATGGCTACACCTTC.